This T cell receptor beta chain was captured in a study of CD8 T cells in ankylosing spondylitis. Notes on the study in general: There was a TCR beta motif, made of several highly homologous variants, that appeared characteristic of ankylosing spondylitis blood. Those disease-linked clones were CD8+; they were also relatively rare in peripheral blood. Clones tied to disease were said to be significantly enriched in matched ankylosing spondylitis synovial fluid.

The V segment lost 0 bases and the J segment 1 base; nucleotides outside the gene matches: 3. CDR1 is SGDLS and CDR2 is YYNGEE in the germline V gene. The CDR3 extends over 16 amino acids. Preparation of TCR beta libraries was done by quantitative 5'-RACE with molecular barcodes. TCRdb recomputed calls from the 5' RACE reads with MiXCR, one row per CDR3 protein. This table has around 770,000 distinct CDR3 sequences, about an eighth appearing once. For this clonotype: Its specificity is unknown.

The receptor comes from a male donor with ankylosing spondylitis. The chain links TRBV9 to TRBJ2-7; 11 positions match TRBD2. What was sequenced was blood, either unsorted or a sorted T cell fraction (not recorded which). CDR3 sequence: CASSVGLAGGSYEQYF. CDR3 sequence (DNA): TGTGCCAGCAGCGTAGGGCTAGCGGGAGGATCCTACGAGCAGTACTTC.